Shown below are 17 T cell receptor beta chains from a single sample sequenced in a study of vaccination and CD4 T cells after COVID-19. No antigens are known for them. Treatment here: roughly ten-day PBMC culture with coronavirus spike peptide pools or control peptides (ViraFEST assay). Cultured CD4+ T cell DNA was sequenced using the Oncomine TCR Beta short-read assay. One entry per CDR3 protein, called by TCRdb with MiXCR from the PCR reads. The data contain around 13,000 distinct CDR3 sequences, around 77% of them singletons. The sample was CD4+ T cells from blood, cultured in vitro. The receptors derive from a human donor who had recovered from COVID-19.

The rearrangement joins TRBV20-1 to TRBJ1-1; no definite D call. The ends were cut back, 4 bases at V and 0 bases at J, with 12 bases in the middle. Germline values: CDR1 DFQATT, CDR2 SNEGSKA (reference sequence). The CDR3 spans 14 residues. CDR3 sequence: CSAIAGLMNTEAFF. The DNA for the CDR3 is TGCAGTGCTATCGCCGGACTAATGAACACTGAAGCTTTCTTT.

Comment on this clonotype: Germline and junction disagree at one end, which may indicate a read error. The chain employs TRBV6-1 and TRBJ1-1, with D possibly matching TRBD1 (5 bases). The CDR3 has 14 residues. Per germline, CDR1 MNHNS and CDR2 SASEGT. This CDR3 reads CASSLTDWNTEASF. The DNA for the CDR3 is TGTGCCAGCAGTCTGACAGACTGGAACACTGAAGCTTCCTTT.

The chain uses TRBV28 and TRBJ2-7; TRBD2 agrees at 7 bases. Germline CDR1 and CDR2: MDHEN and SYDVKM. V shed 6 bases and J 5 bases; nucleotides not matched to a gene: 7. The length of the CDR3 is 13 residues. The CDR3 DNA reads TGTGCCAGCAGGCCGGGCGGGAGCCACGAGCAGTACTTC. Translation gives CASRPGGSHEQYF.

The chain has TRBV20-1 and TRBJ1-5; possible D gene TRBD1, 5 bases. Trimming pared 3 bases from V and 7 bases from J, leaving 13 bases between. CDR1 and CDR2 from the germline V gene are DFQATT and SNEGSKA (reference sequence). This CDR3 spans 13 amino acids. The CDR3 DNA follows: TGCAGTGCTAGGGGGACCGGGGGGCAGCCCCAGCATTTT. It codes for CSARGTGGQPQHF.

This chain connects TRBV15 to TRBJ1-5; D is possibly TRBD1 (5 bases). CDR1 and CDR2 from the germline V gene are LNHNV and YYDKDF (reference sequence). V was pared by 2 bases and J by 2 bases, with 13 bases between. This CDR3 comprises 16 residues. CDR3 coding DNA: TGTGCCACCAGCAGATTACGGGGGACCGGCAATCAGCCCCAGCATTTT. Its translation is CATSRLRGTGNQPQHF.

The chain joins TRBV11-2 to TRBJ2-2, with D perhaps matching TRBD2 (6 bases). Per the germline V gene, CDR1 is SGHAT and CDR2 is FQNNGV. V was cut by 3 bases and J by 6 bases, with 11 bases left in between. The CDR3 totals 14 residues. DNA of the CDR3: TGTGCCAGCAGCTTGGTAGCGGTTCCCGGGGAGCTGTTTTTT. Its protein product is CASSLVAVPGELFF.

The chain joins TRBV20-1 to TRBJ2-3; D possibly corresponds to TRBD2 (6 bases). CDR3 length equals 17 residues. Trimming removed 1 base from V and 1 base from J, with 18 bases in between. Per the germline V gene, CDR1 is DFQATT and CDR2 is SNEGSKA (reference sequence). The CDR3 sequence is CSARGRSGPSGTDTQYF. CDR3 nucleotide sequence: TGCAGTGCTAGAGGTAGGAGCGGGCCCTCCGGCACAGATACGCAGTATTTT.

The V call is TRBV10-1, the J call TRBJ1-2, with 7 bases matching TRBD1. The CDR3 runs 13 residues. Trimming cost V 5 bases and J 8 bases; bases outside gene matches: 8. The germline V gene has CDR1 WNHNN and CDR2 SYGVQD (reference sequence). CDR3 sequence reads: CASSSTGASGYTF. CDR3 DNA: TGCGCCAGCAGTTCCACAGGGGCAAGCGGCTACACCTTC.

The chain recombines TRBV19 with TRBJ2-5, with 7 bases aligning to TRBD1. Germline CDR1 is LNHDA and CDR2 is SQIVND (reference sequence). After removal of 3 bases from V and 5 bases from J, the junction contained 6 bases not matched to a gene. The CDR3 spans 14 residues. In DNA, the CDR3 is TGTGCCAGTAGTATGTACAGGGGAATGGAGACCCAGTACTTC. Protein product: CASSMYRGMETQYF.

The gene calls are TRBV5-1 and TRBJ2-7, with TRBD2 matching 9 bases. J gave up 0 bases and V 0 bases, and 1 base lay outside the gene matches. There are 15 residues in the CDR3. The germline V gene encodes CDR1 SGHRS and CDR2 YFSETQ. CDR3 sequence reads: CASSLDSGSSYEQYF. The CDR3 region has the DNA TGCGCCAGCAGCTTGGATAGCGGGAGCTCCTACGAGCAGTACTTC.

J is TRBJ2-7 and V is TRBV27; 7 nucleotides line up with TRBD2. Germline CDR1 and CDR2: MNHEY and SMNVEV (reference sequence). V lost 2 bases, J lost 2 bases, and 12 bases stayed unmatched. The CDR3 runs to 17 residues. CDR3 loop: CASSLKPLGAGAYEQYF. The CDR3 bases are TGTGCCAGCAGTTTAAAACCCCTTGGGGCGGGAGCCTACGAGCAGTACTTC.

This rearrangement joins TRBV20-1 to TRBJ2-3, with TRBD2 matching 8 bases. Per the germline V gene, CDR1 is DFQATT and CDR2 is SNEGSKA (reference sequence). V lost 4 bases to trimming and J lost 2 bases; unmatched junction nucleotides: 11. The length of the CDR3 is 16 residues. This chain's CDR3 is CSATGTRVTHTDTQYF. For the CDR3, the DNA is TGCAGTGCTACCGGGACTAGGGTAACTCACACAGATACGCAGTATTTT.

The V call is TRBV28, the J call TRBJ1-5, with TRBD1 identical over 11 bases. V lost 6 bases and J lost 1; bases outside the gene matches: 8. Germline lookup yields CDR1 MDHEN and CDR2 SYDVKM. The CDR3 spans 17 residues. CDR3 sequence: CASSLGTGGRSNQPQHF. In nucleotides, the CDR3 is TGTGCCAGCAGCCTGGGGACAGGGGGTCGCAGCAATCAGCCCCAGCATTTT.

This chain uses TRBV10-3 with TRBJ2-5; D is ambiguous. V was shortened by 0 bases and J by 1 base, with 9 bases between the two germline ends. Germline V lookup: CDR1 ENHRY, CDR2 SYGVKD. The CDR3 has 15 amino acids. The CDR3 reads CAISESGQLQETQYF. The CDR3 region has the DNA TGTGCCATCAGTGAGTCAGGGCAGCTCCAAGAGACCCAGTACTTC.

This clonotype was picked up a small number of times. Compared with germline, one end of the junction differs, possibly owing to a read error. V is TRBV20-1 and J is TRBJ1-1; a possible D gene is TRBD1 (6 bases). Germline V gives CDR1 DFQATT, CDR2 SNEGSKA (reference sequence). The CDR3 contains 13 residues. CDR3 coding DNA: TGCAGTGCAATACAGGGCGGGAACGCTGAAGCTTTCTTT. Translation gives CSAIQGGNAEAFF.

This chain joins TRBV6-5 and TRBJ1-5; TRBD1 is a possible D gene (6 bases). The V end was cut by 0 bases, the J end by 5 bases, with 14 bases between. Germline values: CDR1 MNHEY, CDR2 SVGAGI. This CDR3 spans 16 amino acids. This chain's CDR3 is CASSYSSSGGHQPQHF. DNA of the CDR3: TGTGCCAGCAGTTACTCCTCTTCGGGGGGCCATCAGCCCCAGCATTTT.

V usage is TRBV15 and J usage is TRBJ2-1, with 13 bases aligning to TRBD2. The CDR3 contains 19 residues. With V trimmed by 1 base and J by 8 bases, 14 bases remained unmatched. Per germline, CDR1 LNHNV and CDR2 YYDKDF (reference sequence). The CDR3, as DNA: TGTGCCACCAGCAGAGTTCGCATTGACCGACTAGCGGGAGGCGATGAGCAGTTCTTC. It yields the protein CATSRVRIDRLAGGDEQFF. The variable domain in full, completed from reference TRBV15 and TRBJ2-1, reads DAMVIQNPRYQVTQFGKPVTLSCSQTLNHNVMYWYQQKSSQAPKLLFHYYDKDFNNEADTPDNFQSRRPNTSFCFLDIRSPGLGDTAMYLCATSRVRIDRLAGGDEQFFGPGTRLTVL.